This TCR beta chain was recorded in a study of T cells in Graves' hyperthyroidism and ophthalmopathy. Whole-study findings and limits: Ophthalmopathy was told apart from stable hyperthyroidism by a 13 V-J model.

Comment on this clonotype: What it recognizes is unknown. It may be a read error: a sequence one base away is much more abundant.

Hyperthyroidism patients were newly diagnosed, had disease duration under 2 months, and were aged 18 to 65 years. CDR3 length equals 14 residues. The V and J ends lost 8 bases and 9 bases respectively, with 19 bases between them. From germline, CDR1 is SNHLY and CDR2 FYNNEI. RNA transcripts gave rise to amplified TCR beta CDR3 regions. When the TCR CDR3 underwent first-round RT-PCR, the HTBI primer set was used. TCRdb reanalysed the multiplex PCR reads using MiXCR and keeps one entry per CDR3 protein. The sample lists around 210,000 distinct CDR3 sequences; about a sixth were seen once. This TCR was sampled from a woman between 45 and 65 years old with Graves' hyperthyroidism. The sequenced sample was blood. J is TRBJ1-4 and V is TRBV2; no reliable D call. The CDR3 sequence: CASARSAPRKKLFF. The CDR3 bases are TGTGCCAGCGCTCGCAGCGCGCCGAGGAAAAAACTGTTTTTT.